This T cell receptor (beta chain) comes out of a study of CD8 T cells in ankylosing spondylitis. Study-wide results and limits: Ankylosing spondylitis blood appeared to be characterized by a TCR beta motif of several highly homologous variants. Clones linked with disease were CD8+ and fairly uncommon in the peripheral blood. The authors reported significant enrichment of disease-linked clones in matched ankylosing spondylitis synovial fluid. Some of the motif variants had earlier been found in reactive arthritis patients' fluid and blood.

Of note for this clonotype: The antigen remains unidentified.

TCRdb independently ran MiXCR on the 5' RACE reads; one entry per CDR3 protein. This table holds hundreds of thousands of distinct CDR3 sequences, roughly 10% found once. Per germline, CDR1 SGHVS and CDR2 FQNEAQ. This CDR3 is built from 18 residues. Germline trimming cut 2 bases from V and 1 base from J; bases unmatched to any gene: 8. The TCR sequence derives from a male donor with ankylosing spondylitis. The chain recombines TRBV7-8 with TRBJ2-7; TRBD2 matches 13 bases. Sequencing was carried out using blood, either unsorted or a sorted T cell fraction (not recorded which). CDR3 amino acids: CASSLTRTSGSPSYEQYF. In DNA, the CDR3 is TGTGCCAGCAGCTTAACCCGGACTAGCGGGAGTCCGTCCTACGAGCAGTACTTC.